This entry is about one T cell receptor (beta chain). The V end lost 2 bases, the J end lost 2 bases, and 10 bases lay between the germline ends. CDR3 size: 14 residues. The germline V gene encodes CDR1 KGHSH and CDR2 LQKENI. Profiled with immunoSEQ multiplex PCR; TCRdb holds only in-frame clones, not every one. The sample gives tens of thousands of clones, over 70% of which show up once; about 15% is in the top ten. These data belong to a study of T cell clones after liver transplantation. For the study at large: Immunosuppression withdrawal was tried within 2 years after liver transplantation in this trial. Without induction therapy, subjects received standard immunosuppression until 12-24 months post-transplant. Three of eight recipients were HCV-positive; others had non-autoimmune, non-viral indications. Third-party-reactive TCRbeta sequences from pre-transplant mixed lymphocyte reactions served as antigen-independent comparators.

This clonotype originated in a human donor who received a liver transplant. Sequences were derived from CD4+ T cells from blood, sampled before liver transplant. This rearrangement joins TRBV18 to TRBJ2-7; D unclear. CDR3 nucleotide sequence: TGTGCCAGCTCACCAGGCCAGGTAACCTACGAGCAGTACTTC. This sequence encodes CASSPGQVTYEQYF. Using reference TRBV18 and TRBJ2-7 for the parts outside the CDR3, the full variable domain is NAGVMQNPRHLVRRRGQEARLRCSPMKGHSHVYWYRQLPEEGLKFMVYLQKENIIDESGMPKERFSAEFPKEGPSILRIQQVVRGDSAAYFCASSPGQVTYEQYFGPGTRLTVT.